This TCR beta chain is drawn from a study of control samples from healthy donors and cancer patients. The CDR3 loop spans 15 amino acids. V lost 4 bases, J lost 7 bases, and 15 bases lay in between. From germline, CDR1 is KGHDR and CDR2 SFDVKD. Sequencing used immunoSEQ multiplex PCR; TCRdb keeps in-frame clones, though not all of them. The profile shows 100,000 to 150,000 clones, roughly 90% of them singletons. This sequence was found in a young man in good health. The chain is built from TRBV24-1 and TRBJ2-2; no clear D gene. The sequencing sample was made of blood. Here the CDR3 DNA reads TGTGCCACCAGTGACCACGGCGATGCCGGCGGGGAGCTGTTTTTT. Encoded protein: CATSDHGDAGGELFF.